This T cell receptor (beta chain) stems from a study of OX40 agonist ivuxolimab in advanced cancers. In terms of the full investigation: The costimulatory receptor OX40 (CD134) was targeted by ivuxolimab, a fully human IgG2 agonistic monoclonal antibody. In the dose-escalation cohort, around four fifths of patients were male, and the mean age was roughly 60 years with a range of roughly 20 to 85. Intravenous ivuxolimab was administered to patients every 2 weeks at six dose levels: 0.01, 0.1, 0.3, 1.5, 3 and 10 mg/kg. Of the approximately 50 dose-escalation patients, hepatocellular carcinoma was present in approximately 20, melanoma in roughly 15, renal cell carcinoma in 9 and head and neck cancer in 9. Partial responses occurred in three dose-escalation patients, of whom one had hepatocellular carcinoma and two had cutaneous melanoma. The purpose of peripheral TCRbeta sequencing was to test whether ivuxolimab changed TCR sequence diversity and led to clonal T-cell expansion. The paper reports the monotherapy dose-escalation portion (N ≈ 50 patients) of the phase I ivuxolimab trial. Prior anti-PD-1, anti-PD-L1 or anti-CTLA-4 therapy was permitted, and 30% to 50% of dose-escalation patients had received checkpoint inhibitors.

Genomic DNA was extracted from sorted cells for sequencing of the TCRbeta CDR3 region. TCRbeta CDR3 regions were sequenced using the immunoSEQ Assay. This immuneACCESS table, as held by TCRdb, lists in-frame sequences with V and J called but not all clones. Of the missing ones, under half trace to an unresolved V gene in checked studies; the others have no known cause. The sample contains over 30,000 clones, approximately 82% of them found a single time. Of the sample, 1.9% falls within the top ten clones. Notes on this clone: Its antigen target is currently unknown. No base qualities exist here, and no much larger clone lies one base off it.

The trial excluded patients who had a history of autoimmune disease or were on systemic immunosuppression. Peripheral blood for TCR sequencing was collected from all dose cohorts at baseline, on cycle 4 day 1, and on cycle 7 day 1. Samples were obtained from an open-label, multicenter, first-in-human phase I dose-escalation trial of ivuxolimab. Adults with locally advanced or metastatic head and neck squamous cell, hepatocellular, melanoma or renal cell carcinoma were enrolled in the trial. Before TCR sequencing, CD4+ T cells and CD8+ T cells were sorted from peripheral blood as separate populations. Overall results and qualifications from the work: Partial responders in the 0.1-3.0 mg/kg groups had among the lowest normalized peripheral clonal expansion, especially among CD8+ T cells. At doses of 0.1 to 3.0 mg/kg, clonal expansion of both CD4+ and CD8+ blood T cells was observed from baseline to week 6. After ivuxolimab, expanded clones were on average more numerous among CD8+ T cells than among CD4+ T cells. Which antigens the clonally expanded peripheral T cells were specific for was not determined. Low levels of normalized T-cell clonal expansion were also seen in some nonresponding patients.

Reading the germline V gene (reference sequence) gives CDR1 SGHNT and CDR2 YYREEE. The CDR3 holds 16 amino acids from the cysteine to the phenylalanine. Only the CDR3 portion is preserved as DNA: 48 bases, with reading frame beginning at the first base. V is reduced by 3 bases and J by 4 bases, leaving a spacing of 17 bases between them. The sequence is built from TRBV5-4 and TRBJ1-3; the best D guess is TRBD1, with 5 bases matching. The TCR comes from an adult with an advanced solid tumor such as melanoma, head and neck, liver or kidney cancer. The source was CD4+ or CD8+ T cells sorted from blood, collected in a trial of the OX40 agonist ivuxolimab. The CDR3 protein sequence reads: CASSSGPGGSGNTIYF. The sequenced DNA is TGTGCCAGCAGCTCGGGACCCGGGGGTTCGGGAAACACCATATATTTT.